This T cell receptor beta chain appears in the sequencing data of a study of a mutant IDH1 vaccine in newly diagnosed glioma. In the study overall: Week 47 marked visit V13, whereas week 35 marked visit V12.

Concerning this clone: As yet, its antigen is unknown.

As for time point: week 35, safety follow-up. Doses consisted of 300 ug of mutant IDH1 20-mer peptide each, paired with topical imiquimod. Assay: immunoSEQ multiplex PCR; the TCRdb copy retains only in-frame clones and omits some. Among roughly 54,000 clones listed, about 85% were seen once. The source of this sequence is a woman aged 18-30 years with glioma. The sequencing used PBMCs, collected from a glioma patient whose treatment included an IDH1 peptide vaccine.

The CDR3 is CASSGGTGSYEQYF. CDR3 DNA: TGTGCCAGCAGCGGGGGGACAGGCTCCTACGAGCAGTACTTC. This chain uses TRBV5-5 with TRBJ2-7; 8 positions agree with TRBD1. The CDR3 is made up of 14 amino acids. V trimming: 4 bases; J trimming: 0 bases; junction bases outside the gene matches: 3. CDR1 is SGHKS and CDR2 is YYEKEE in the germline V gene (reference sequence).